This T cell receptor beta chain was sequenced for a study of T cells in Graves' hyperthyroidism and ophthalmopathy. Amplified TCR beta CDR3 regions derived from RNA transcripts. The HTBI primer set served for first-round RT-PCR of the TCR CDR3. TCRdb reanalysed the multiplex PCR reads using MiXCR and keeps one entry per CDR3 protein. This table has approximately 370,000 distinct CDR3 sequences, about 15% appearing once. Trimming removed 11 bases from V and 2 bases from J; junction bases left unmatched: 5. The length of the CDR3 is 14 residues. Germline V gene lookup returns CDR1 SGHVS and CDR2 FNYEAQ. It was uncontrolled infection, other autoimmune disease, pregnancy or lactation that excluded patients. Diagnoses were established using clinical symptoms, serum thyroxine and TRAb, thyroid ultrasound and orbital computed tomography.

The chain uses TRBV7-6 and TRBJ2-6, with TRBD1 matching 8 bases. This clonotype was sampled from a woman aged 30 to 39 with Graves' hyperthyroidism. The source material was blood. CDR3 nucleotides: TGTGCCGCCGGGGGACAGGCTGGGGCCAACGTCCTGACTTTC. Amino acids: CAAGGQAGANVLTF.